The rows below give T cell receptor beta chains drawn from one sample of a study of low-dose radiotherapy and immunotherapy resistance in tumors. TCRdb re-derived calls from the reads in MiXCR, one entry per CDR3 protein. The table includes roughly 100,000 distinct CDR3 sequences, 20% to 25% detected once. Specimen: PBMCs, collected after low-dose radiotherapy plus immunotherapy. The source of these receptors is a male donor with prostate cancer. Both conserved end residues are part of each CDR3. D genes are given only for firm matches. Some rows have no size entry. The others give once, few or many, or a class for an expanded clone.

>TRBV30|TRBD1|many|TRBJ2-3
CAWSGTGVTDTQYF
TGTGCCTGGAGCGGGACAGGGGTAACAGATACGCAGTATTTT
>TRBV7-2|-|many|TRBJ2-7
CASSFLDGFSYEQYF
TGTGCCAGCAGCTTTCTTGATGGATTCTCCTACGAGCAGTACTTC
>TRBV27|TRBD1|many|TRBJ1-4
CASSSQYLTGVGEKLFF
TGTGCCAGCAGTTCCCAATATTTGACAGGGGTAGGAGAAAAACTGTTTTTT
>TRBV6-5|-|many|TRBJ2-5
CASSYTQGQETQYF
TGTGCCAGCAGTTACACCCAGGGACAAGAGACCCAGTACTTC
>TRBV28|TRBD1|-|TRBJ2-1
CASSHNPLRTGGNEQFF
TGTGCCAGCAGTCACAATCCTCTCCGGACAGGGGGCAATGAGCAGTTCTTC
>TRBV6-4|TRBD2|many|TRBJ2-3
CASRASGASTDTQYF
TGTGCCAGCAGGGCTAGCGGGGCTAGCACAGATACGCAGTATTTT
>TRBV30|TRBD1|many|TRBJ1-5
CAWSPGQASNQPQHF
TGTGCCTGGAGTCCGGGACAGGCAAGCAATCAGCCCCAGCATTTT
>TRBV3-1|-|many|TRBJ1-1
CASSQGLGTNTEAFF
TGTGCCAGCAGCCAGGGGTTGGGGACGAACACTGAAGCTTTCTTT
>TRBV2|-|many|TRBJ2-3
CADGTGPPGDTQYF
TGTGCCGACGGTACGGGCCCCCCTGGAGATACGCAGTATTTT
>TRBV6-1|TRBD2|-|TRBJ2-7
CASRAREVPYEQYF
TGTGCCAGCAGGGCCCGGGAGGTTCCCTACGAGCAGTACTTC